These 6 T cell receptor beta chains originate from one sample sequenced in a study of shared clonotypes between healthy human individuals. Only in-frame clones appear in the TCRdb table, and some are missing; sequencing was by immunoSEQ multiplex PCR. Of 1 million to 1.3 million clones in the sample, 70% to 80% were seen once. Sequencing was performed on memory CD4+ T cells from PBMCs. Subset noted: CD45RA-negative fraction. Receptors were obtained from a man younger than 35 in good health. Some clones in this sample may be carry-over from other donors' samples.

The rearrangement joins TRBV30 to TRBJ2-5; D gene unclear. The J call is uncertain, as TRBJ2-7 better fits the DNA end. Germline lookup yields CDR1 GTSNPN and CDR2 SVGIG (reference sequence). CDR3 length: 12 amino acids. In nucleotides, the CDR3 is TGTGCCTGGTCGCAGGACCGCTACGAGCAGTACTTC. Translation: CAWSQDRYEQYF.

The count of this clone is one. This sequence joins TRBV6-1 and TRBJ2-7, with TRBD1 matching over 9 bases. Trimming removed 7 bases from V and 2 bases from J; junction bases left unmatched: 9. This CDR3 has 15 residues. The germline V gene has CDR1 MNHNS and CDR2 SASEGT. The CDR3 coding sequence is TGTGCCAGCATCGAGGGGACAGGGCTTACCTACGAGCAGTACTTC. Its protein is CASIEGTGLTYEQYF.

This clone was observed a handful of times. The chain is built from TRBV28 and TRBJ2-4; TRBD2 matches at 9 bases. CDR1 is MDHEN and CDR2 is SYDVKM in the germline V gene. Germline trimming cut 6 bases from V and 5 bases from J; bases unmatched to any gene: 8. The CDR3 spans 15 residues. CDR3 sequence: CASRLFSGSQNIQYF. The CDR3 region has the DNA TGTGCCAGCAGGCTTTTTAGCGGGAGTCAAAACATTCAGTACTTC.

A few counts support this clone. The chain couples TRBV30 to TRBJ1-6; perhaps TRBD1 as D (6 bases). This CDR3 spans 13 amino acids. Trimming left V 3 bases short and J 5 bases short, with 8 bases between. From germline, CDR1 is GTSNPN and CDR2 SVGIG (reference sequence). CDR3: CAWRDSDNSPLHF. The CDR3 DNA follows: TGTGCCTGGAGGGACAGCGATAATTCACCCCTCCACTTT.

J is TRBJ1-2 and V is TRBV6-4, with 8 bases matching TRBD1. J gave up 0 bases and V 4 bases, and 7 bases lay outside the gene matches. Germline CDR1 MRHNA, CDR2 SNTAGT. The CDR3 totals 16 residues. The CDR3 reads CASSVLRQGSNYGYTF. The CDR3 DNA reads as TGTGCCAGCAGTGTCCTAAGACAGGGGTCTAACTATGGCTACACCTTC.

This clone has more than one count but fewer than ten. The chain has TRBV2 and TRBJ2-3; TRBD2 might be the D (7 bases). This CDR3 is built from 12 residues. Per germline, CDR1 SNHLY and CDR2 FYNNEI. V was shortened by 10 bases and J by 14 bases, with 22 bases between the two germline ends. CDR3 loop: CATGGTTTLGYF. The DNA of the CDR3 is TGTGCCACCGGGGGGACAACTACCTTGGGGTATTTT.